This T cell receptor beta chain was sequenced during a study of cytomegalovirus exposure and HLA in healthy donors. The study's findings and limits: Cytomegalovirus status was reportedly diagnosed by the classifier with high sensitivity and specificity. The study flagged approximately 180 TCR beta chains as cytomegalovirus-associated.

Clones were sequenced by immunoSEQ multiplex PCR, and TCRdb holds only the in-frame ones, with some missing. The sample holds some 56,000 clones, around 94% seen once. CDR1 and CDR2 from the germline V gene are SGHNT and YYREEE (reference sequence). This CDR3 comprises 19 residues. V gave up 4 bases and J gave up 8 bases; unmatched junction bases: 19. Worth noting for this clone: Its specificity is not known.

The donors were members of the validation cohort, which comprised 120 subjects and was separate from the first cohort of 666 subjects. The sequencing input was PBMCs. This chain joins TRBV5-4 and TRBJ2-1, with TRBD2 matching over 12 bases. The TCR sequence derives from a man between 18 and 35 years old in good health and CMV-seronegative. The CDR3 is CASSMDSRPTSGSIDEQFF. As DNA, the CDR3 is TGTGCCAGCAGCATGGACAGTAGACCGACTAGCGGGAGTATCGATGAGCAGTTCTTC.